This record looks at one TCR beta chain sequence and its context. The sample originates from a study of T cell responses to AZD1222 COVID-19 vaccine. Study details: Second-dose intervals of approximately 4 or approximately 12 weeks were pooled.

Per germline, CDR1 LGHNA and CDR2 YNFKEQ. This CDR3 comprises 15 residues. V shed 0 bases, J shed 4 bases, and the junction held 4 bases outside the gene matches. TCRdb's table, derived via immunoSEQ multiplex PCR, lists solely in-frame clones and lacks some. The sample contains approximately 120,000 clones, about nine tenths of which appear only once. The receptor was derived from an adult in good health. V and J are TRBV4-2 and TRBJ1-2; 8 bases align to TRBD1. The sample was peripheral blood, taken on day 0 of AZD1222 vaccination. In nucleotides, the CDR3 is TGTGCCAGCAGCCAAGACACAGGGGGATCCTATGGCTACACCTTC. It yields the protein CASSQDTGGSYGYTF.